The rows below give T cell receptor beta chains drawn from one sample of a study of cytomegalovirus exposure and HLA in healthy donors. Clones were sequenced by immunoSEQ multiplex PCR, and TCRdb holds only the in-frame ones, with some missing. In the table there are around 100,000 clones, 75% of which are singletons. Sequencing used PBMCs. These receptors came from a man aged 45-60 years in good health and CMV-seronegative. CDR3s include the opening cysteine and the closing phenylalanine or tryptophan. The D gene is left open where the match is weak. Clone size is not always given. Where it is, it says once, few, many or a class for expanded clones.

v_call,clone_size,d_call,cdr3_length,j_call,cdr3_aa,cdr3_nt
TRBV6-4,few,TRBD1,16,TRBJ1-2,CARTSRPTGGEDGYTF,TGTGCCAGGACCAGTAGACCGACAGGGGGTGAGGATGGCTACACCTTC
TRBV30,NA,NA,11,TRBJ2-5,CAWDIQETQYF,TGTGCCTGGGACATCCAAGAGACCCAGTACTTC
TRBV28,NA,NA,17,TRBJ2-6,CASRKSSGLNGANVLTF,TGTGCCAGCCGGAAATCTTCGGGTCTCAATGGGGCCAACGTCCTGACTTTC
TRBV5-5,NA,NA,14,TRBJ2-7,CASSFFYSSYEQYF,TGTGCCAGCAGCTTTTTTTACAGCTCCTACGAGCAGTACTTC
TRBV30,few,TRBD1,14,TRBJ2-1,CAWSVLAGTGEQFF,TGTGCCTGGAGTGTATTGGCCGGGACAGGGGAGCAGTTCTTC
TRBV18,NA,NA,13,TRBJ1-1,CASSLGQSTEAFF,TGTGCCAGCTCACTGGGGCAGAGCACTGAAGCTTTCTTT
TRBV7-2,NA,NA,11,TRBJ2-5,CASTSQETQYF,TGTGCCAGCACTTCCCAAGAGACCCAGTACTTC
TRBV5-1,NA,TRBD1,15,TRBJ2-7,CASSREPTGSHEQYF,TGCGCCAGCAGCCGAGAACCGACAGGGTCCCACGAGCAGTACTTC
TRBV5-1,NA,TRBD2,15,TRBJ2-5,CASSPGASGGIIQYF,TGCGCCAGCAGCCCAGGCGCTAGCGGGGGGATAATCCAGTACTTC
TRBV5-1,NA,NA,14,TRBJ1-4,CASKSGQLDEKLFF,TGCGCCAGCAAATCCGGACAGCTAGATGAAAAACTGTTTTTT
TRBV18,NA,NA,13,TRBJ2-7,CASSPPSVLEQYF,TGTGCCAGCTCACCACCTTCGGTCCTCGAGCAGTACTTC
TRBV5-1,NA,TRBD1,15,TRBJ1-1,CASSLGTGLNTEAFF,TGCGCCAGCAGCCTGGGGACAGGGCTGAACACTGAAGCTTTCTTT
TRBV15,NA,NA,13,TRBJ1-1,CATSNSLNTEAFF,TGTGCCACCAGCAACTCGCTGAACACTGAAGCTTTCTTT
TRBV7-6,NA,NA,16,TRBJ2-7,CASSSAVTGRPYEQYF,TGTGCCAGCAGCTCGGCCGTGACAGGGAGGCCCTACGAGCAGTACTTC
TRBV18,NA,TRBD1,17,TRBJ1-2,CASSGSDRGRRSSGYTF,TGTGCCAGCTCAGGATCGGACAGGGGGCGTAGGAGCTCTGGCTACACCTTC